The entry below describes one T cell receptor beta chain. This entry belongs to a study of T cell changes during pregnancy in multiple sclerosis. Sequencing used immunoSEQ multiplex PCR; TCRdb keeps in-frame clones, though not all of them. The sample contains around 95,000 clones, 90% to 95% of which appear only once. Trimming removed 3 bases from V and 4 bases from J, with 6 bases in between. Germline V gene lookup returns CDR1 SEHNR and CDR2 FQNEAQ (reference sequence). The CDR3 length is 12 residues. The receptor's source is a female donor in good health, enrolled as a control in a pregnancy study. This sample comprised peripheral blood, obtained after pregnancy. The rearrangement uses TRBV7-9 and TRBJ1-2; D is undetermined. The CDR3 DNA reads as TGTGCCAGCAGCTTGGGAGTCTATGGCTACACCTTC. This gives the protein CASSLGVYGYTF.